This passage covers 16 T cell receptor beta chains from one sample sequenced in a study of T cells in Graves' hyperthyroidism and ophthalmopathy. Using RNA transcripts as the source, TCR beta CDR3 regions were amplified. Initially, a first-round RT-PCR of the TCR CDR3 employed the HTBI primer set. One entry per CDR3 protein, called by TCRdb with MiXCR from the multiplex PCR reads. The sample has 640,000 or so distinct CDR3 sequences, about 14% seen once. The sequencing input was blood. The receptors were sampled from a woman in her thirties or forties with Graves' ophthalmopathy.

This clonotype was picked up a small number of times. The rearrangement uses TRBV4-2 and TRBJ2-7, with D tentatively TRBD2 (6 bases). The CDR3 is made up of 15 amino acids. V was shortened by 0 bases and J by 3 bases, with 12 bases between the two germline ends. In germline, CDR1 is LGHNA, CDR2 YNFKEQ. This CDR3 is CASSQEGREGYEQYF. The CDR3 DNA follows: TGTGCCAGCAGCCAAGAAGGGCGGGAAGGCTACGAGCAGTACTTC.

This clonotype came up many times. The genes are TRBV12-3 or TRBV12-4 and TRBJ2-5; D perhaps matches TRBD1 (5 bases). CDR3 length equals 11 residues. V shed 8 bases and J shed 4 bases, with 8 bases lying between them. This CDR3 reads CASHRGETQYF. Written as DNA, the CDR3 is TGTGCCAGCCATAGGGGAGAGACCCAGTACTTC.

This clonotype was observed many times. V usage is TRBV29-1 and J usage is TRBJ2-5; TRBD2 agrees at 9 bases. Germline loops: CDR1 SQVTM, CDR2 ANQGSEA. The CDR3 contains 13 residues. J was trimmed by 5 bases and V by 4 bases; bases with no gene match: 5. Here the CDR3 DNA reads TGCAGCGTTGTAACTAGCGGGCGGGAGACCCAGTACTTC. It codes for CSVVTSGRETQYF. The whole variable domain, remainder taken from reference TRBV29-1 and TRBJ2-5, is SAVISQKPSRDICQRGTSLTIQCQVDSQVTMMFWYRQQPGQSLTLIATANQGSEATYESGFVIDKFPISRPNLTFSTLTVSNMSPEDSSIYLCSVVTSGRETQYFGPGTRLLVL.

This clonotype was recorded many times. V is TRBV20-1 and J is TRBJ2-5, with D tentatively TRBD1 (6 bases). V lost 1 base and J lost 6, with 15 bases in between. Germline-derived CDR1 and CDR2 are DFQATT and SNEGSKA (reference sequence). The CDR3 extends over 14 amino acids. This chain's CDR3 is CSARVSLGAKTQYF. The CDR3 coding sequence is TGCAGTGCTAGAGTTTCGTTGGGGGCGAAGACCCAGTACTTC.

This clonotype was observed a few times. The rearrangement uses TRBV11-3 and TRBJ2-1, with 7 bases identical to TRBD2. Unmatched junction bases numbered 15, after V lost 2 bases and J lost 5 bases. This CDR3 spans 18 amino acids. CDR1 SGHNT and CDR2 YENEEA come from the germline V gene. In DNA form, the CDR3 reads TGTGCCAGCAGCTTACAGAGTCGGGCGGGAGATGGCCACAATGAGCAGTTCTTC. Translation gives CASSLQSRAGDGHNEQFF.

This clonotype has a count of ten or more. This sequence joins TRBV12-3 or TRBV12-4 and TRBJ2-7; 8 nucleotides line up with TRBD2. The length of the CDR3 is 15 residues. J gave up 1 base and V 6 bases, and 8 bases lay outside the gene matches. The CDR3 coding sequence is TGTGCCAGCAGCCAGGCGCGGGAGGTGTCCTACGAGCAGTACTTC. This translates into CASSQAREVSYEQYF.

This clonotype was recorded at least ten times. The chain employs TRBV30 and TRBJ1-2; the D gene is possibly TRBD1 (6 bases). The CDR3 loop spans 14 amino acids. In germline, CDR1 is GTSNPN, CDR2 SVGIG (reference sequence). V was cut by 3 bases and J by 0 bases, with 11 bases left in between. CDR3 sequence (DNA): TGTGCCTGGAGCCGGACAGTCTCTAACTATGGCTACACCTTC. It is translated as CAWSRTVSNYGYTF.

Ten or more counts support this clonotype. The rearrangement joins TRBV24-1 to TRBJ2-1; 8 bases line up with TRBD1. The CDR3 loop spans 11 amino acids. Per germline, CDR1 KGHDR and CDR2 SFDVKD. V lost 8 bases, J lost 9 bases, and 2 bases stayed unmatched. This chain's CDR3 is CATTQGAEQFF. The CDR3 DNA sequence: TGTGCCACCACCCAGGGGGCTGAGCAGTTCTTC.

This clonotype has more than one count but fewer than ten. The J gene is TRBJ2-2, the V gene TRBV7-3, with a weak D call TRBD1 (6 bases). The CDR3 contains 16 residues. The germline V gene encodes CDR1 SGHTA and CDR2 FQGTGA. The V and J ends lost 2 bases and 6 bases respectively, with 16 bases between them. The CDR3 region is CASSLFPRGYAGELFF. The DNA for the CDR3 is TGTGCCAGCAGCTTATTTCCCAGGGGTTATGCCGGGGAGCTGTTTTTT.

This clonotype has at least ten counts. This chain uses TRBV28 with TRBJ2-7, with TRBD1 identical over 8 bases. The CDR3 is made up of 14 amino acids. Trimming removed 7 bases from V and 2 bases from J; junction bases left unmatched: 7. Germline V gene data show CDR1 as MDHEN and CDR2 as SYDVKM. CDR3 DNA: TGTGCCAGCACGAGGACAGGGCCGACCTACGAGCAGTACTTC. The encoded protein is CASTRTGPTYEQYF.

This clonotype was observed at least ten times. The chain is built from TRBV11-2 and TRBJ1-2; D call uncertain. The CDR3 is 14 residues long. The germline V gene has CDR1 SGHAT and CDR2 FQNNGV. Trimming took off 1 base at V and 1 base at J, with 7 bases between the two ends. DNA of the CDR3: TGTGCCAGCAGCTTAGTAATAGATAACTATGGCTACACCTTC. Residues: CASSLVIDNYGYTF.

This clonotype was recorded a few times. The chain joins TRBV5-1 to TRBJ2-5; D ambiguous. The CDR3 consists of 13 residues. V was shortened by 1 base and J by 5 bases, with 9 bases between the two germline ends. CDR1 is SGHRS and CDR2 is YFSETQ in the germline V gene. The CDR3 nucleotides are TGCGCCAGCAGCTTGATGGCCAGGGAGACCCAGTACTTC. It yields the protein CASSLMARETQYF.

This clonotype was picked up many times. V is TRBV11-1 and J is TRBJ2-7; TRBD1 matches 7 bases. The CDR3 totals 14 residues. In germline, CDR1 is SGHAT, CDR2 FQDESV (reference sequence). The V segment lost 7 bases and the J segment 1 base; nucleotides outside the gene matches: 7. The DNA for the CDR3 is TGTGCCAGCAAATCGACGACAGGGTCCTACGAGCAGTACTTC. Translating it yields CASKSTTGSYEQYF.

Many counts were recorded for this clonotype. The CDR3 region is CATSERQGATDTGELFF. The CDR3, as DNA: TGTGCCACCAGTGAGAGACAGGGGGCGACGGACACCGGGGAGCTGTTTTTT. This chain connects TRBV24-1 to TRBJ2-2; 10 bases agree with TRBD1. Trimming took 4 bases from V and 3 from J; bases not matched to a gene: 7. Germline lookup yields CDR1 KGHDR and CDR2 SFDVKD. The CDR3 runs to 17 residues.

The chain employs TRBV19 and TRBJ2-5; the match to TRBD2 covers 12 bases. This CDR3 is built from 14 residues. V lost 6 bases and J lost 5; bases outside the gene matches: 4. From germline, CDR1 is LNHDA and CDR2 SQIVND (reference sequence). In nucleotides, the CDR3 is TGTGCCAGTAGGACTAGCGGGAGTTATGAGACCCAGTACTTC. This encodes CASRTSGSYETQYF.

This chain uses TRBV11-2 with TRBJ2-5, with TRBD1 matching 10 bases. The V and J ends lost 4 bases and 4 bases, in that order; junction bases with no gene match: 12. This CDR3 spans 17 amino acids. The germline gives CDR1 SGHAT, CDR2 FQNNGV. The CDR3 coding sequence is TGTGCCAGCAGCTCGACAATTTGGGACAGGGGAAGAGAGACCCAGTACTTC. It yields the protein CASSSTIWDRGRETQYF.